This T cell receptor (beta chain) was found in a study of OX40 agonist ivuxolimab in advanced cancers. For the study at large: Patients with prior anti-PD-1, anti-PD-L1 or anti-CTLA-4 therapy were eligible; approximately 37% had some. Study-level findings and limits: Among T cells, CD8+ cells averaged more expanded clones than CD4+ cells. Within 6 weeks, CD4+ and CD8+ blood T cells expanded clonally at 0.1 to 3.0 mg/kg. The authors did not determine the antigen specificity of the expanded peripheral T cells.

The method was immunoSEQ multiplex PCR; TCRdb's version includes in-frame clones alone and lacks a portion of them. The repertoire holds roughly 66,000 clones, with roughly four fifths as singletons. This CDR3 comprises 14 residues. V was shortened by 4 bases and J by 0 bases, with 10 bases between the two germline ends. Germline V gives CDR1 MNHNS, CDR2 SASEGT. As to this clone: Its specificity is unknown.

The receptor's source is an adult with an advanced solid tumor such as melanoma, head and neck, liver or kidney cancer. The material was CD4+ or CD8+ T cells sorted from blood, obtained in a trial of the OX40 agonist ivuxolimab. V gene TRBV6-1 combines with J gene TRBJ2-7, with TRBD2 as a possible D gene (6 bases). CDR3 in amino acids: CASSVEGNSYEQYF. CDR3 nucleotides: TGTGCCAGCAGTGTGGAGGGGAACTCCTACGAGCAGTACTTC.